The following is a T cell receptor beta chain sequence with its context. The germline V gene encodes CDR1 MNHEY and CDR2 SVGEGT. The CDR3 extends over 16 amino acids. J lost 15 bases, V lost 7 bases, and 20 bases had no gene match. The data were taken from a study of blood T cell repertoires in COVID-19. Across the study: Sites in the United States, Italy and Spain provided acute and convalescent COVID-19 samples.

This table comes from immunoSEQ multiplex PCR, and its TCRdb copy is limited to in-frame clones, with some not included. The data contain approximately 160,000 clones, about four fifths of them singletons. This rearrangement joins TRBV6-2 or TRBV6-3 to TRBJ1-6; 8 nucleotides match TRBD1. This TCR came from a man aged 18 to 30 with active or convalescent COVID-19. Sequenced sample: peripheral blood. CDR3 coding DNA: TGTGCCAGCACCCCTGATCGATGGACAGGGAAGGTTCTCCTCCACTTT. Protein sequence: CASTPDRWTGKVLLHF.